This TCR beta chain is from a study of post-analysis software for immune sequencing data. Findings and limits, study-wide: F-measure co-clustering was strong for batch-matched samples. Elevated frequency relative to controls characterized 4 or 5 TRBV segments in patients, TRBV5-6, TRBV5-1 and TRBV20-1 among them. Significantly decreased normalized Chao1 diversity was recorded for multiple sclerosis patients relative to controls.

With respect to this clonotype: As yet, its antigen is unknown.

This CDR3 comprises 17 residues. Deletions cut 0 bases from V and 0 bases from J, with 13 bases between. In germline, CDR1 is SGHRS, CDR2 YFSETQ. Libraries were made from TCR beta cDNA, and they carried unique molecular identifiers. TCRdb recomputed calls from the PCR reads with MiXCR, one row per CDR3 protein. Here the sample spans under 900,000 distinct CDR3 sequences, 53% being singletons. This TCR was sampled from a girl between 5 and 17 years old with multiple sclerosis. The chain couples TRBV5-1 to TRBJ2-1; D unclear. The material sequenced was blood. CDR3 region: CASSLGATPTSYNEQFF. DNA for the CDR3: TGCGCCAGCAGCTTGGGGGCCACACCCACCTCCTACAATGAGCAGTTCTTC. Variable domain in full (rest from reference TRBV5-1 and TRBJ2-1): KAGVTQTPRYLIKTRGQQVTLSCSPISGHRSVSWYQQTPGQGLQFLFEYFSETQRNKGNFPGRFSGRQFSNSRSEMNVSTLELGDSALYLCASSLGATPTSYNEQFFGPGTRLTVL.